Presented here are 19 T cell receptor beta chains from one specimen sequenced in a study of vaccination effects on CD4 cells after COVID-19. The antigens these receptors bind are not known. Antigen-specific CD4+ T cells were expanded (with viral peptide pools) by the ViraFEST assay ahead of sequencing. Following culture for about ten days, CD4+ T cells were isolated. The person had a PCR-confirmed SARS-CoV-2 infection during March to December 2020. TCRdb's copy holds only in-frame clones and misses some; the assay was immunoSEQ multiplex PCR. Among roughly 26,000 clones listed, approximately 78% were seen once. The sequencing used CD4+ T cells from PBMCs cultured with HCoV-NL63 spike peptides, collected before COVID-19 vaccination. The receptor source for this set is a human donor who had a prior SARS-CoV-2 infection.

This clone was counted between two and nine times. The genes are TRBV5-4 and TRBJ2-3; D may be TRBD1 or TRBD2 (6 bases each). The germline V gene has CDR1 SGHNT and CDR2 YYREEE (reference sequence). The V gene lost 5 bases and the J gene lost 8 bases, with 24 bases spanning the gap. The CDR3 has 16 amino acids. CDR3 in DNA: TGTGCCAGCAGTTCGGGCGGGACACGGACACTGGGTACGCAGTATTTT. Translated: CASSSGGTRTLGTQYF.

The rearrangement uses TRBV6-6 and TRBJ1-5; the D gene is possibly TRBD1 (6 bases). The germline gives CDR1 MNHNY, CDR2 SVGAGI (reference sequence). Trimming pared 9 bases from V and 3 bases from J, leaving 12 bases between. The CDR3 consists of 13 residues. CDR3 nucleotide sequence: TGTGCCAGTTACTACAGGGACAATCAGCCCCAGCATTTT. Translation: CASYYRDNQPQHF.

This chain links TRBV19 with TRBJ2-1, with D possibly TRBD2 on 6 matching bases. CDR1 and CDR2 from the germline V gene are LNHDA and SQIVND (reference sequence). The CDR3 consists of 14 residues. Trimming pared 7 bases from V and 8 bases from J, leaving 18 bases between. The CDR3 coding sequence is TGTGCCAGTAAAAGGGGCGGGGAAAGCGATGAGCAGTTCTTC. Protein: CASKRGGESDEQFF.

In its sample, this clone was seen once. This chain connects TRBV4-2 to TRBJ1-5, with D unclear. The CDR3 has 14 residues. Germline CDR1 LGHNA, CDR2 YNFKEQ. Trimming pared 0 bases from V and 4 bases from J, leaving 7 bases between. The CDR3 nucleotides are TGTGCCAGCAGCCAAGATCCGCGGAATCAGCCCCAGCATTTT. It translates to CASSQDPRNQPQHF.

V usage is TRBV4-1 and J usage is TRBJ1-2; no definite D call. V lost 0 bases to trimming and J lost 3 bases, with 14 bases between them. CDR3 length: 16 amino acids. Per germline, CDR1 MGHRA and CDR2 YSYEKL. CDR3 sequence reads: CASSQDMNFGDYGYTF. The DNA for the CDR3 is TGCGCCAGCAGCCAAGATATGAATTTTGGAGACTATGGCTACACCTTC.

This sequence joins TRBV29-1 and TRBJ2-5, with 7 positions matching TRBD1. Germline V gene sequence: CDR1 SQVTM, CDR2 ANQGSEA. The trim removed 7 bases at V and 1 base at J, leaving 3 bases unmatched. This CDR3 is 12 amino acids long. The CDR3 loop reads CSGGQLQETQYF. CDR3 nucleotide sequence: TGCAGCGGGGGACAGCTCCAAGAGACCCAGTACTTC.

This CDR3 reads CASRAGAYNEQFF. The CDR3 DNA sequence: TGTGCCAGCAGAGCGGGAGCCTACAATGAGCAGTTCTTC. This chain connects TRBV2 to TRBJ2-1, with 8 bases that match TRBD2. The CDR3 is made up of 13 amino acids. Germline values: CDR1 SNHLY, CDR2 FYNNEI. V shed 6 bases, J shed 2 bases, and the junction held 0 bases outside the gene matches.

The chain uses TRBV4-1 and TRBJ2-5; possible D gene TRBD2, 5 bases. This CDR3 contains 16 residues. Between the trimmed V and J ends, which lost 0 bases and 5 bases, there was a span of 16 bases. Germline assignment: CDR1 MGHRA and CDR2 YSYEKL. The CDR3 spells CASSQDWQTIWETQYF. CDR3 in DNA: TGCGCCAGCAGCCAAGATTGGCAGACTATCTGGGAGACCCAGTACTTC.

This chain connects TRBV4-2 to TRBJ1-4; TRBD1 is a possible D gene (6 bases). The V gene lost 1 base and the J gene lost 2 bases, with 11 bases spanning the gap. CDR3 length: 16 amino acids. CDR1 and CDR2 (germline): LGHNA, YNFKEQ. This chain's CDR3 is CASSQATGHTNEKLFF. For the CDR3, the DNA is TGTGCCAGCAGCCAAGCCACAGGGCACACTAATGAAAAACTGTTTTTT.

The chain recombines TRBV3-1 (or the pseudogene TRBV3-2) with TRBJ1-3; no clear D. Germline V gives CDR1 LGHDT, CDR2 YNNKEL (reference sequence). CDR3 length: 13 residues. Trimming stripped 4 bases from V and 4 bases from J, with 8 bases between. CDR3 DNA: TGTGCCAGCAGCCCGAGCGGCGGAAACACCATATATTTT. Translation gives CASSPSGGNTIYF.

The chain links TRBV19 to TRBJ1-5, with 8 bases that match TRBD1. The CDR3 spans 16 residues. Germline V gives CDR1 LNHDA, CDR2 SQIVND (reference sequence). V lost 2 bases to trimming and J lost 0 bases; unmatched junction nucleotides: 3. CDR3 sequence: CASSITGGTSNQPQHF. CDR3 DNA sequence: TGTGCCAGTAGTATAACAGGGGGAACTAGCAATCAGCCCCAGCATTTT.

The CDR3 region is CASSRTTSGGTYEQYF. Here the CDR3 DNA reads TGTGCCAGCAGCCGTACGACTAGCGGGGGAACCTACGAGCAGTACTTC. The chain uses TRBV5-4 and TRBJ2-7; 12 bases are shared with TRBD2. V lost 4 bases, J lost 2 bases, and 7 bases stayed unmatched. CDR3 length: 16 residues. Germline V gene sequence: CDR1 SGHNT, CDR2 YYREEE (reference sequence).

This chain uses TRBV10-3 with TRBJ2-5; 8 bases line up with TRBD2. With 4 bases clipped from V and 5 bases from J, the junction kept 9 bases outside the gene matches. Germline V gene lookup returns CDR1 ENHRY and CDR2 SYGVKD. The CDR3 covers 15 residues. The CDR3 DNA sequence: TGTGCCATCAGTGCTTCCGGGGGGGGCCTCGAGACCCAGTACTTC. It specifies CAISASGGGLETQYF.

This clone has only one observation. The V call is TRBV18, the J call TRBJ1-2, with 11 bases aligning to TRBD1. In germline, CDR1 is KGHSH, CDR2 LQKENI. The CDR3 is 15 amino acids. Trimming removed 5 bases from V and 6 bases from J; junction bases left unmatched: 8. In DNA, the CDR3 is TGTGCCAGCTCAGCGGACAGGGGGCGAACAGATGGCTACACCTTC. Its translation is CASSADRGRTDGYTF. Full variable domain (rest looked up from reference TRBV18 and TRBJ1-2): NAGVMQNPRHLVRRRGQEARLRCSPMKGHSHVYWYRQLPEEGLKFMVYLQKENIIDESGMPKERFSAEFPKEGPSILRIQQVVRGDSAAYFCASSADRGRTDGYTFGSGTRLTVV.

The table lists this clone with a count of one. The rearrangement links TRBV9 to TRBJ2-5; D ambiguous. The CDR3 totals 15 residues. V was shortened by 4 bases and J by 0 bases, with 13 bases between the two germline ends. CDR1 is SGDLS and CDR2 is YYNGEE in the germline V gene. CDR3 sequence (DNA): TGTGCCAGCAGCCCTACCCCGATTTACCAAGAGACCCAGTACTTC. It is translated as CASSPTPIYQETQYF.

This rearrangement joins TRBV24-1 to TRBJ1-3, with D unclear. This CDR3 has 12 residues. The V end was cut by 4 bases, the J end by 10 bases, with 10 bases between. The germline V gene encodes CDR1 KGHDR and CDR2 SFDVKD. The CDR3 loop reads CATSDPRSTIYF. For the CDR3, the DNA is TGTGCCACCAGTGACCCTCGATCGACCATATATTTT.

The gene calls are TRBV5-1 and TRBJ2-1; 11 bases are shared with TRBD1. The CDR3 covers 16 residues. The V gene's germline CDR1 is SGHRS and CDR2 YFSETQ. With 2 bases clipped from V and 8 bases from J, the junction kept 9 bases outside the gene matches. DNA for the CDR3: TGCGCCAGCAGCTTTACACCCGGGACAGGGGGAGATGAGCAGTTCTTC. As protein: CASSFTPGTGGDEQFF.

CDR3 DNA sequence: TGTGCCAGCTCATCCCTGCAGGACGGTATGCTGACTTTC. Translating it yields CASSSLQDGMLTF. The V call is TRBV18, the J call TRBJ2-6; no firm D call. The V gene's germline CDR1 is KGHSH and CDR2 LQKENI. V was cut by 5 bases and J by 16 bases, with 18 bases left in between. The CDR3 contains 13 residues.

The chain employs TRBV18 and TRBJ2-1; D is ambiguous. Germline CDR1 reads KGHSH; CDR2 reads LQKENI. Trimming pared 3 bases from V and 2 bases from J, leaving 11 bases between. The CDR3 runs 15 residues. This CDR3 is CASSPEGPPYNEQFF. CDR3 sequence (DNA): TGTGCCAGCTCACCGGAAGGGCCGCCCTACAATGAGCAGTTCTTC.